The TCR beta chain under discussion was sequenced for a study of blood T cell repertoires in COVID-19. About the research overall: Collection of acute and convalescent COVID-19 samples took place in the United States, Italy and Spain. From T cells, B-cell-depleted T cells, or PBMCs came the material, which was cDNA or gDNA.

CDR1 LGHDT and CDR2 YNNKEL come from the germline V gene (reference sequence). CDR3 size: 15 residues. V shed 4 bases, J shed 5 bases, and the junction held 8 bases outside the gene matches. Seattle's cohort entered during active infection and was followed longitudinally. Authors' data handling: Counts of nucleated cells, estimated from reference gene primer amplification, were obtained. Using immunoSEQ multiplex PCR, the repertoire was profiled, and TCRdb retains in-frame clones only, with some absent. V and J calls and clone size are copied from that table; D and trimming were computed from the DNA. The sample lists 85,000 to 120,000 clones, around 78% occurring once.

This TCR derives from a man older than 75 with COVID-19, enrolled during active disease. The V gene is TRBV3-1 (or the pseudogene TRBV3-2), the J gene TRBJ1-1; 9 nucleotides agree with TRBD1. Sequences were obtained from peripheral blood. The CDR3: CASSRNRDRDTEAFF. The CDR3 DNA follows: TGTGCCAGCAGCCGTAACCGGGACAGGGATACTGAAGCTTTCTTT.